This T cell receptor (beta chain) was observed in a study of blood T cell repertoires in COVID-19. Study summary: Collection of acute and convalescent COVID-19 samples took place in the United States, Italy and Spain. PBMCs, B-cell-depleted T cells, or T cells provided the cDNA or gDNA that made up the material.

Authors' methods: Nucleated cell counts were estimated from reference gene primer amplification. Profiled with immunoSEQ multiplex PCR; TCRdb holds only in-frame clones, not every one. The V and J calls and clone size were taken over from that table, and D and trimming were inferred from the DNA. The repertoire holds fewer than 65,000 clones, with approximately 90% as singletons. The CDR3 sequence is 16 residues long. The germline gives CDR1 LNHDA, CDR2 SQIVND (reference sequence). Trimming cost V 5 bases and J 7 bases; bases outside gene matches: 9. The gene calls are TRBV19 and TRBJ2-1, with 12 positions matching TRBD2. The specimen sequenced was peripheral blood. This receptor was identified in a woman of 80 years or more with acute or convalescent COVID-19. The DNA for the CDR3 is TGTGCCAGTAGTCCTCAGACTAGCGGGAGAGGAAATGAGCAGTTCTTC. It translates to CASSPQTSGRGNEQFF.